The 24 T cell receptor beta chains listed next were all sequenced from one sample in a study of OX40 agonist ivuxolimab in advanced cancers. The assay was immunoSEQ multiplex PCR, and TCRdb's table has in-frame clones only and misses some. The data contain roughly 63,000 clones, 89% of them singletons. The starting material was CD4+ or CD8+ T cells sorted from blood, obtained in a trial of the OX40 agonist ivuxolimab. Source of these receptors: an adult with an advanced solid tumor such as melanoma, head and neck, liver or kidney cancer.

The CDR3 sequence is CASTESGSTDTQYF. Written as DNA, the CDR3 is TGTGCCAGCACCGAAAGCGGGAGCACAGATACGCAGTATTTT. The chain combines TRBV7-9 with TRBJ2-3; a weak D match, TRBD2 (6 bases). Trimming cost V 7 bases and J 0 bases, with 11 bases left between them. This CDR3 has 14 residues. Per germline, CDR1 SEHNR and CDR2 FQNEAQ (reference sequence).

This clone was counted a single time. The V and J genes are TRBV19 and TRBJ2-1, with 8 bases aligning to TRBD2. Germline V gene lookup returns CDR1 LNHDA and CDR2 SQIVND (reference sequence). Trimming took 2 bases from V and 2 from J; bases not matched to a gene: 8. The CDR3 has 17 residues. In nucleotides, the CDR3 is TGTGCCAGTAGTATACCTCCGGGACTAGGTCCCTACAATGAGCAGTTCTTC. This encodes CASSIPPGLGPYNEQFF.

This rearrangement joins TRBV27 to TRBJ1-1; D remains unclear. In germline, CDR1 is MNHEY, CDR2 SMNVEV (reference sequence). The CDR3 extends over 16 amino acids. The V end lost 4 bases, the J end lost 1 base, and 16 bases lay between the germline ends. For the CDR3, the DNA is TGTGCCAGCAGTTCCACCTTGGGGTTGGAGAACACTGAAGCTTTCTTT. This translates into CASSSTLGLENTEAFF.

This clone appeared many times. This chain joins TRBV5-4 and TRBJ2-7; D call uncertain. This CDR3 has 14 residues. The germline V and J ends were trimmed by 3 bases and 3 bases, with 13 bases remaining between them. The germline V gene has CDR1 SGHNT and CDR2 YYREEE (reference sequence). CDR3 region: CASSSRVSHYEQYF. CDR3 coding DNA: TGTGCCAGCAGCTCTAGAGTTTCCCACTACGAGCAGTACTTC.

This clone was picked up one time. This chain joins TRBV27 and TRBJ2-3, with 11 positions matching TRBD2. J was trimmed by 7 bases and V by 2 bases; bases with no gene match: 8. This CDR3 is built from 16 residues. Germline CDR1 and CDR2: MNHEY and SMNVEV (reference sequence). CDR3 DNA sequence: TGTGCCAGCAGTTTACAAGTGACTAGCGGGACTTATACGCAGTATTTT. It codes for CASSLQVTSGTYTQYF.

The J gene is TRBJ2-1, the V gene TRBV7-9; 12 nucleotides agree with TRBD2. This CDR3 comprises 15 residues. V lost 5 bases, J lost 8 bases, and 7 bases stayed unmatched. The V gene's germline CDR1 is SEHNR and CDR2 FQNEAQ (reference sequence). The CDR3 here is CASSPSSGGADEQFF. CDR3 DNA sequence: TGTGCCAGCAGCCCTTCTAGCGGGGGGGCCGATGAGCAGTTCTTC.

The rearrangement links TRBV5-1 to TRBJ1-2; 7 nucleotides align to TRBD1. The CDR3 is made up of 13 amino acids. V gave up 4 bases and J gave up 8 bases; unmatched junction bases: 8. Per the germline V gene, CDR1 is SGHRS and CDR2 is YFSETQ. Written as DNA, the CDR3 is TGCGCCAGCAGCCTGGGACAGCGTGAAGGCTACACCTTC. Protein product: CASSLGQREGYTF.

The CDR3 region is CATQLTQDSYNEQFF. In DNA form, the CDR3 reads TGTGCCACCCAGTTAACACAGGACTCCTACAATGAGCAGTTCTTC. The chain combines TRBV6-5 with TRBJ2-1, with TRBD1 as a possible D gene (5 bases). CDR3 length: 15 residues. The V and J ends lost 10 bases and 0 bases respectively, with 16 bases between them. Germline lookup yields CDR1 MNHEY and CDR2 SVGAGI.

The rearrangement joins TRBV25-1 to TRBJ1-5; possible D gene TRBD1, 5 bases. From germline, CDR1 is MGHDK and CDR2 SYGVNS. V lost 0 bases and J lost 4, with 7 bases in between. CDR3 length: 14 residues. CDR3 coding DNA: TGTGCCAGCAGTGAATATGGGGGGAATCAGCCCCAGCATTTT. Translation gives CASSEYGGNQPQHF.

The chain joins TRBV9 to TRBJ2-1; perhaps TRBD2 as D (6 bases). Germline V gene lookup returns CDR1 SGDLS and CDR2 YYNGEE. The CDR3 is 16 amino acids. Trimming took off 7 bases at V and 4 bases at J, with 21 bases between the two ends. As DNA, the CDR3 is TGTGCCAGCGGAGGGGAAGGTGGCGGGCCATACAATGAGCAGTTCTTC. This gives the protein CASGGEGGGPYNEQFF.

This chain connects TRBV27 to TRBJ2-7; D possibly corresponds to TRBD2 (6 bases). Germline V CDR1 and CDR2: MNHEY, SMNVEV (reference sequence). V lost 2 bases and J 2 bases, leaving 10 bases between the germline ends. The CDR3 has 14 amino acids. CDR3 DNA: TGTGCCAGCAGTTTACAGGGAGGTCCCTACGAGCAGTACTTC. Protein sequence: CASSLQGGPYEQYF.

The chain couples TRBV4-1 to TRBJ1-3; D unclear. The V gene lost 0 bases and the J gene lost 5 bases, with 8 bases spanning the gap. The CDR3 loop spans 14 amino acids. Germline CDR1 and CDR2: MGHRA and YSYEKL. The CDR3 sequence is CASSQEKVRNTIYF. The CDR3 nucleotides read TGCGCCAGCAGCCAAGAAAAGGTTCGAAACACCATATATTTT.

In DNA, the CDR3 is TGCGCCAGCAGCCAAGATTGGGGGACAGGGGACGCAAATGAAAAACTGTTTTTT. Translating gives CASSQDWGTGDANEKLFF. V usage is TRBV4-1 and J usage is TRBJ1-4, with 10 bases aligning to TRBD1. V was pared by 0 bases and J by 5 bases, with 9 bases of the junction left unmatched. The CDR3 loop spans 18 amino acids. Germline lookup yields CDR1 MGHRA and CDR2 YSYEKL.

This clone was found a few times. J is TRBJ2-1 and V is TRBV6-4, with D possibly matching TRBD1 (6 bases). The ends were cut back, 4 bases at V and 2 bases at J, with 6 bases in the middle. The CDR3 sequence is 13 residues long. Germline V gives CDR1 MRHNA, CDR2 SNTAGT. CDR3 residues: CASSGDTYNEQFF. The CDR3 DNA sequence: TGTGCCAGCAGTGGGGACACCTACAATGAGCAGTTCTTC.

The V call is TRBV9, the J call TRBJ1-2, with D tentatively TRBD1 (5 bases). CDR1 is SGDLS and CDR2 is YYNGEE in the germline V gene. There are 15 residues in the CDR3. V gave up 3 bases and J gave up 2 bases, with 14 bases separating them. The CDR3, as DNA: TGTGCCAGCAGCGCTGCTGGGGGTCCGAACTATGGCTACACCTTC. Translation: CASSAAGGPNYGYTF.

Written as DNA, the CDR3 is TGTGCCAGCAGTCAGACTAGCGGTAACTACAATGAGCAGTTCTTC. Translating it yields CASSQTSGNYNEQFF. The rearrangement joins TRBV27 to TRBJ2-1, with TRBD2 matching over 9 bases. The CDR3 length is 15 residues. J gave up 3 bases and V 5 bases, and 5 bases lay outside the gene matches. The germline gives CDR1 MNHEY, CDR2 SMNVEV (reference sequence).

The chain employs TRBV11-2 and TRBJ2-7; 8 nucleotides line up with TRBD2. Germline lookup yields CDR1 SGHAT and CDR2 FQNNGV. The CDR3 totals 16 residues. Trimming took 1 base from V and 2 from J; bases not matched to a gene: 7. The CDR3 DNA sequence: TGTGCCAGCAGCTTAGGTTGGCGGGGGGCCACCTACGAGCAGTACTTC. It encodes CASSLGWRGATYEQYF.

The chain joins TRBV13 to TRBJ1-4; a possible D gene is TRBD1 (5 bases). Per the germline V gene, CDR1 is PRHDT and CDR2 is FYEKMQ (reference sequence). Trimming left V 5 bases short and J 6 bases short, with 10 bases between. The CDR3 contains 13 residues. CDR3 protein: CASSDRGDEKLFF. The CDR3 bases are TGTGCCAGCAGCGACCGGGGGGATGAAAAACTGTTTTTT.

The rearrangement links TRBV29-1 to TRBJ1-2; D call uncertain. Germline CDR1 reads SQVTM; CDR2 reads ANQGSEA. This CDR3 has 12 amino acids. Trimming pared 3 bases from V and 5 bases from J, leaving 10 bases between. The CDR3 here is CSVDRVSYGYTF. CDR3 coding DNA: TGCAGCGTTGATCGCGTGTCATATGGCTACACCTTC.

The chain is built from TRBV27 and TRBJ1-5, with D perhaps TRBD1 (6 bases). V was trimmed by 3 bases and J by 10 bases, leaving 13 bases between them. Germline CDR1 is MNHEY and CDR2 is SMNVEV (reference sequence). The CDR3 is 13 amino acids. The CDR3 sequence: CASSLGAGGPQHF. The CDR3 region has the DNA TGTGCCAGCAGTTTGGGGGCCGGAGGTCCCCAGCATTTT.

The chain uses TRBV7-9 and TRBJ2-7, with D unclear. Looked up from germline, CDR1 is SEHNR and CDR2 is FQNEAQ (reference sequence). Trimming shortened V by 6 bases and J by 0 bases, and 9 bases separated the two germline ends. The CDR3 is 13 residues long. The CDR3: CASSPGYSYEQYF. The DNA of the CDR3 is TGTGCCAGCAGTCCCGGTTACTCCTACGAGCAGTACTTC.

The CDR3: CASSFSQGADFGADTEAFF. CDR3 nucleotides: TGTGCCAGCAGCTTCTCCCAGGGGGCAGATTTTGGGGCGGACACTGAAGCTTTCTTT. The rearrangement joins TRBV7-8 to TRBJ1-1; 8 nucleotides match TRBD1. The CDR3 runs to 19 residues. The V segment lost 3 bases and the J segment 3 bases; nucleotides outside the gene matches: 18. Germline CDR1 SGHVS, CDR2 FQNEAQ.

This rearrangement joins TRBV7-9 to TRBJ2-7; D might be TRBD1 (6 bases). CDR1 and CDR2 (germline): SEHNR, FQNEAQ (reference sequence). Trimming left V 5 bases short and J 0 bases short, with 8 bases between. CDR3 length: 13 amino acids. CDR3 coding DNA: TGTGCCAGCAGCCCGGACAGCTCCTACGAGCAGTACTTC. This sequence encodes CASSPDSSYEQYF.

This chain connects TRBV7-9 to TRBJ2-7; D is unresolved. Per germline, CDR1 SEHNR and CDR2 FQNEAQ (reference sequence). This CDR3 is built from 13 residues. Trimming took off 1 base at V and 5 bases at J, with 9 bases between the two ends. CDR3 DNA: TGTGCCAGCAGCTTAGACGCTCCCGACGAGCAGTACTTC. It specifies CASSLDAPDEQYF. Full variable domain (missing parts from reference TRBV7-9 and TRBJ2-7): DTGVSQNPRHKITKRGQNVTFRCDPISEHNRLYWYRQTLGQGPEFLTYFQNEAQLEKSRLLSDRFSAERPKGSFSTLEIQRTEQGDSAMYLCASSLDAPDEQYFGPGTRLTVT.